Listed below are T cell receptor beta chains from one sample, sequenced in a study of beta chain features in type 1 diabetes. Clones were sequenced by immunoSEQ multiplex PCR, and TCRdb holds only the in-frame ones, with some missing. The table lists almost 350,000 clones, 9.3% of them singletons, with 0.9% to 1.1% in the top ten. The sample taken for sequencing was central memory CD4+ T cells from blood. These receptors all come from a man under 40 with type 1 diabetes. CDR3s include the opening cysteine and the closing phenylalanine or tryptophan.

V | length | CDR3
TRBV29-1 | 13 | CSVESGQTYEAFF
TRBV4-3 | 17 | CASSQDTGGVWTDTQYF
TRBV5-5 | 14 | CASSLRKSTDTQYF
TRBV6-1 | 12 | CASSESRDTQYF
TRBV28 | 13 | CASSLGQVNEQFF
TRBV19 | 16 | CASSIDAGDSNQPQHF
TRBV11-2 | 16 | CASSLGLAGSAETQYF
TRBV7-2 | 13 | CASSWKVNTEAFF
TRBV18 | 17 | CASSPRTSGVSYNEQFF
TRBV19 | 13 | CASSWSSDTEAFF
TRBV18 | 12 | CASSPRGYEQYF
TRBV5-4 | 14 | CASSWGDNRNEQFF
TRBV6-5 | 15 | CASSRTGDSNQPQHF
TRBV28 | 16 | CASSSSAGGLNTEAFF
TRBV7-8 | 13 | CASSPQANYGYTF
TRBV5-1 | 12 | CASGDGNYGYTF
TRBV5-6 | 15 | CASSSDGASNEKLFF
TRBV28 | 13 | CASSSQGRTEAFF
TRBV5-4 | 13 | CASSLQPANEQFF
TRBV29-1 | 15 | CSVRTSGDAKNIQYF
TRBV4-3 | 17 | CASSQDLGGAAHQPQHF